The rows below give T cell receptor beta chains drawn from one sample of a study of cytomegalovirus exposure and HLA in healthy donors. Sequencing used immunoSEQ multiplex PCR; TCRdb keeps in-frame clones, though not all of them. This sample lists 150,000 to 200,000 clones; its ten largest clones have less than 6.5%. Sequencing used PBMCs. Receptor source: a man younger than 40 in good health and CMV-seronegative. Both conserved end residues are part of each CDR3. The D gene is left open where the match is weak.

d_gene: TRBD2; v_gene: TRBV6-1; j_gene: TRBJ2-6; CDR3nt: TGTGCCAGCAGCCCCGGGGGGGCTGGGGCCAACGTCCTGACTTTC; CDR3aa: CASSPGGAGANVLTF
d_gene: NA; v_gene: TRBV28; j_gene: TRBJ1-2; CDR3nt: TGTGCCAGCAGTGTAGGGGAAATTACCTATGGCTACACCTTC; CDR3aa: CASSVGEITYGYTF
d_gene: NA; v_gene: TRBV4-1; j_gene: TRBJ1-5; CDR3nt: TGCGCCAGCAGCCAAGAGGGGACTGCAAGGGATCAGCCCCAGCATTTT; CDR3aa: CASSQEGTARDQPQHF
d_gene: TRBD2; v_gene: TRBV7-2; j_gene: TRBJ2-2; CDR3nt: TGTGCCAGCAGCTTCACCGGGACTACCAACACCGGGGAGCTGTTTTTT; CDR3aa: CASSFTGTTNTGELFF
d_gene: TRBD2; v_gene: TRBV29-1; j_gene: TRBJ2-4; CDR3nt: TGCAGCGTTTACCTAGCGGGTCTAGCCAAAAACATTCAGTACTTC; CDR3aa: CSVYLAGLAKNIQYF
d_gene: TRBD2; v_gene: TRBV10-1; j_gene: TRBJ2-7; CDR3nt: TGCGCCAGCAGTAAACTAGCGGGAGATCGCGAGCAGTACTTC; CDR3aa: CASSKLAGDREQYF
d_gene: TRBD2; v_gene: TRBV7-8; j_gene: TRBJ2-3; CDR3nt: TGTGCCAGCAATAGCGGGAGGGTCCTCGATACGCAGTATTTT; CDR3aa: CASNSGRVLDTQYF
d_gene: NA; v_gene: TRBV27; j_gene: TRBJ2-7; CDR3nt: TGTGCCAGCAGTTTGATAGGACAGAACTCCTACGAGCAGTACTTC; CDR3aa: CASSLIGQNSYEQYF
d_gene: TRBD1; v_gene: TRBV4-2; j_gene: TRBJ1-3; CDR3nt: TGTGCCAGCAGCCAAGAGACAGGGTCGGGCTCTGGAAACACCATATATTTT; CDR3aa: CASSQETGSGSGNTIYF
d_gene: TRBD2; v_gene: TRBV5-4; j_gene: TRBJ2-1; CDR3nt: TGTGCCAGCAGCCCTAGCGGGGGGGCCCAGTATGAGCAGTTCTTC; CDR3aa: CASSPSGGAQYEQFF
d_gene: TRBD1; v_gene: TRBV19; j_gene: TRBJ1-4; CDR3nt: TGTGCCAGTAGTGGGGACAGAGAAAATGAAAAACTGTTTTTT; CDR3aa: CASSGDRENEKLFF
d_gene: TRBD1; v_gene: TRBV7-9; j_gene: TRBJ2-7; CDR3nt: TGTGCCAGCAGACAAAAACCGGGACAGGGAACCTACGAGCAGTACTTC; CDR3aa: CASRQKPGQGTYEQYF
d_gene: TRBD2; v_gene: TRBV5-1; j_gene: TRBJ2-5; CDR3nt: TGCGCCAGCAGCTTTTCGCCAGGCCGGACTAGCCAGGAGACCCAGTACTTC; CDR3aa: CASSFSPGRTSQETQYF
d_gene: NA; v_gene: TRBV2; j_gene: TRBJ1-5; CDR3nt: TGTGCCAGCAGTCAGGACAGCCGCAATCAGCCCCAGCATTTT; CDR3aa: CASSQDSRNQPQHF
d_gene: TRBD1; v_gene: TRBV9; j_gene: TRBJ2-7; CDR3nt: TGTGCCAGCAGCGCCACGGACAGGGGAGTACACGAGCAGTACTTC; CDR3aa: CASSATDRGVHEQYF
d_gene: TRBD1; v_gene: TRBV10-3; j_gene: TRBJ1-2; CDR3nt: TGTGCCATCAGTGAGTCAAGGGGGCTTAACTATGGCTACACCTTC; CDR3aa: CAISESRGLNYGYTF
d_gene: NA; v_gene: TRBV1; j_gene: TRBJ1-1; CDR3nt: TGCACCAGCAGCCTATTGCACGGGGGTTTTGTAAGCACTGAAGCTTTCTTT; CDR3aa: CTSSLLHGGFVSTEAFF
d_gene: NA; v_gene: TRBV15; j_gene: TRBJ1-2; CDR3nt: TGCGCCACCAGCAGAGACAGGACTAACTATGGCTACACCTTC; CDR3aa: CATSRDRTNYGYTF
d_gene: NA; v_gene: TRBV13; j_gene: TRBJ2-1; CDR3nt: TGTGCCAGCAGCTTAGGTGGAGGCTCCTACAATGAGCAGTTCTTC; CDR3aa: CASSLGGGSYNEQFF
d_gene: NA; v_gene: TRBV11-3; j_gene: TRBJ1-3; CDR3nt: TGTGCCAGCAGCTTGGCAGGGAAAAACACCATATATTTT; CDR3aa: CASSLAGKNTIYF
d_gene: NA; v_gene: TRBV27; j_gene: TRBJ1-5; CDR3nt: TGTGCCAGCAGTTTATCGGTAACAAGCAATCAGCCCCAGCATTTT; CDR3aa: CASSLSVTSNQPQHF
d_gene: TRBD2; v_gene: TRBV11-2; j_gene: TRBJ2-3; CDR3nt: TGTGCCAGCAGCTTACTAGCGGGGAGCGGGACAGATACGCAGTATTTT; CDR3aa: CASSLLAGSGTDTQYF
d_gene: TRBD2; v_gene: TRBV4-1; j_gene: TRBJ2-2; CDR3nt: TGCGCCAGCAGCCCCTCGGGGGGGCTAGCGGGAGGCCGGCGGGAGCTGTTTTTT; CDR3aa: CASSPSGGLAGGRRELFF
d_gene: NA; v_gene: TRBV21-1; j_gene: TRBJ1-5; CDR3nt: TGTGCCAGCAGCACGAATCAGCCCCAGCATTTT; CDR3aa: CASSTNQPQHF
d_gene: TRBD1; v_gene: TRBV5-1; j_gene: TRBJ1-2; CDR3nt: TGCGCCAGCAGCGCTGGACAGGGTGGAGCTAACTATGGCTACACCTTC; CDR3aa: CASSAGQGGANYGYTF
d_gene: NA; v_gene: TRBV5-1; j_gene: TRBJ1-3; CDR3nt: TGCGCCAGCAGCCCCACAGGCAGGGCTGGAAACACCATATATTTT; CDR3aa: CASSPTGRAGNTIYF
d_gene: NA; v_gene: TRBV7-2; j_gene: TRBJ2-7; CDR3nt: TGTGCCAGCAGCTTAGGGGCAGGGGAGTACGAGCAGTACTTC; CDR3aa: CASSLGAGEYEQYF
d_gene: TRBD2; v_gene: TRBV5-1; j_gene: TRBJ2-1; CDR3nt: TGCGCCAGCAGCCCTGGGACTAGCGGGACCGATGAGCAGTTCTTC; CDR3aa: CASSPGTSGTDEQFF
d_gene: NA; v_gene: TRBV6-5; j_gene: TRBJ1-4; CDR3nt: TGTGCCAGCAGCCGCAGTGCAACTAATGAAAAACTGTTTTTT; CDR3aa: CASSRSATNEKLFF
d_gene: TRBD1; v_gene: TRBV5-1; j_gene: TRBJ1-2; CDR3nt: TGCGCCAGCAGCATAGACAGGGAGAATCCGATCGCCTATGGCTACACCTTC; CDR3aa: CASSIDRENPIAYGYTF
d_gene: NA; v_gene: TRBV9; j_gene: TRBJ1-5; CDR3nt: TGTGCCAGCAGCGTGGGGGGGGGTCAGCCCCAGCATTTT; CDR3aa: CASSVGGGQPQHF
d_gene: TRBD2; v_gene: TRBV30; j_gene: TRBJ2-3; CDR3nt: TGTGCCTGGAGTGTCTGGACTAGCGGGGGTATCAATACGCAGTATTTT; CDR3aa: CAWSVWTSGGINTQYF
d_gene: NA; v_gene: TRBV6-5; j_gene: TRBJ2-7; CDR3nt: TGTGCCAGCAGTTCCATCCCCGACAGGTCCTACGAGCAGTACTTC; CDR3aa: CASSSIPDRSYEQYF
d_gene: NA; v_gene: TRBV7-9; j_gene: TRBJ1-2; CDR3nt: TGTGCCAGCAGCTTCGACAGCTATGGCTACACCTTC; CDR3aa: CASSFDSYGYTF
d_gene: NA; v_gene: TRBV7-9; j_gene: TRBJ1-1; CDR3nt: TGTGCCAGCAGCTTACCCATGAACACTGAAGCTTTCTTT; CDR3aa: CASSLPMNTEAFF
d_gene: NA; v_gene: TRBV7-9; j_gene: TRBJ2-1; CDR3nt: TGTGCCAGCAGCTTCCGACAGTTCAATGAGCAGTTCTTC; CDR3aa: CASSFRQFNEQFF
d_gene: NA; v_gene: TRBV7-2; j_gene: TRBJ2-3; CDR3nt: TGTGCCAGCAGCTTCCCGGGTCTTCCCACAGATACGCAGTATTTT; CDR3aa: CASSFPGLPTDTQYF
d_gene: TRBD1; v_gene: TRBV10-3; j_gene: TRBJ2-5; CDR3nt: TGTGCCATCAGTTTGACAGGGTTTCAAGAGACCCAGTACTTC; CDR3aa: CAISLTGFQETQYF
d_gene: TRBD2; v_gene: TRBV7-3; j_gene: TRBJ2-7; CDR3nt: TGTGCCAGCAGCCCCAGGGCGGGAGGAACCTACGAGCAGTACTTC; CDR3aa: CASSPRAGGTYEQYF
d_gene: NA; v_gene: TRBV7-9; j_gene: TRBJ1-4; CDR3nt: TGTGCCAGCAGGACGGGTAATGAAAAACTGCTTTTT; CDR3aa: CASRTGNEKLLF
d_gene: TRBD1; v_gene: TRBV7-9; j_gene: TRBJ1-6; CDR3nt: TGTGCCAGCAGCTTTAATCCCGACAGGGGGAAATCACCCCTCCACTTT; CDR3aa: CASSFNPDRGKSPLHF